The present TCR beta chain was sequenced within a study of blood T cell repertoires in COVID-19. Overall study: COVID-19 samples, acute and convalescent, were from the United States, Italy and Spain. The analysed material was cDNA or gDNA that came from T cells, B-cell-depleted T cells, or PBMCs.

How the authors handled the data: For nucleated cells, counts were estimated from reference gene primer amplification. The data were produced by immunoSEQ multiplex PCR, yet TCRdb's version contains in-frame clones alone and is incomplete. V and J calls and clone size are those listed in that table; D and trimming were worked out from the DNA. Of about 160,000 clones listed, more than 80% were seen once; the top ten hold about 2.6%. V dropped 6 bases and J dropped 4; count of bases not matched to a gene: 6. The CDR3 covers 14 residues. From germline, CDR1 is SNHLY and CDR2 FYNNEI. A single count supports this clone.

Sequences were obtained from peripheral blood. The TCR sequence derives from a man between 60 and 70 years old with acute or convalescent COVID-19. The genes are TRBV2 and TRBJ1-3, with 7 bases identical to TRBD1. CDR3: CASRPGQRGNTIYF. The CDR3, as DNA: TGTGCCAGCAGGCCGGGACAGCGAGGAAACACCATATATTTT.